Below, 11 T cell receptor beta chains from the same sample are listed, as sequenced in a study of shared clonotypes between healthy human individuals. Some clones are missing from TCRdb's copy, which holds only in-frame ones; the method was immunoSEQ multiplex PCR. This table holds some 900,000 clones, around 80% found once. Input material: memory CD4+ T cells sorted from blood. Subset defined: CD45RA-negative fraction. The receptors come from a man between 18 and 35 years old in good health.

This chain uses TRBV7-6 with TRBJ2-2; tentative D call: TRBD1 (6 bases). V gave up 3 bases and J gave up 6 bases, with 11 bases separating them. The CDR3 is 14 residues long. Germline CDR1 is SGHVS and CDR2 is FNYEAQ. DNA for the CDR3: TGTGCCAGCAGCTTTTTCCAGGGGTCCGGGGAGCTGTTTTTT. Amino acid sequence: CASSFFQGSGELFF.

The chain uses TRBV6-1 and TRBJ2-7; D may be TRBD2 (6 bases). V lost 6 bases to trimming and J lost 3 bases, with 18 bases between them. The CDR3 covers 15 residues. The germline gives CDR1 MNHNS, CDR2 SASEGT. This CDR3 is CASRRDSVGNYEQYF. The CDR3 coding sequence is TGTGCCAGCAGACGGGACTCTGTGGGAAACTACGAGCAGTACTTC.

The J gene is TRBJ1-3, the V gene TRBV12-1. TRBV12-1 is a known pseudogene. This CDR3 is 16 amino acids long. The chain's CDR3 is CASSFGSGKTGNTIYF. As DNA, the CDR3 is TGTGCCAGCAGCTTTGGGTCCGGGAAGACTGGAAACACCATATATTTT.

The genes are TRBV7-9 and TRBJ1-1, with D perhaps TRBD1 (5 bases). Trimming took off 7 bases at V and 5 bases at J, with 14 bases between the two ends. This CDR3 comprises 13 residues. Germline assignment: CDR1 SEHNR and CDR2 FQNEAQ (reference sequence). The CDR3 DNA sequence: TGTGCCAGCACTTGGGCGGGGCAGACTGAAGCTTTCTTT. Its translation is CASTWAGQTEAFF.

The chain combines TRBV11-2 with TRBJ2-1; TRBD1 or TRBD2 may be the D gene (5 bases each). Germline CDR1 is SGHAT and CDR2 is FQNNGV. Trimming took 1 base from V and 7 from J, leaving 17 bases between them. CDR3 length equals 16 residues. The chain's CDR3 is CASSLVVGAGLNEQFF. CDR3 sequence (DNA): TGTGCCAGCAGCTTAGTGGTCGGGGCTGGACTGAATGAGCAGTTCTTC.

This clone was seen a few times. V gene TRBV5-1 combines with J gene TRBJ2-5, with D maybe TRBD1 (5 bases). Trimming stripped 3 bases from V and 2 bases from J, with 14 bases between. CDR3 size: 15 residues. Germline lookup yields CDR1 SGHRS and CDR2 YFSETQ. The CDR3 region is CASSSNFRVQETQYF. Written as DNA, the CDR3 is TGCGCCAGCAGCTCGAACTTCAGGGTTCAAGAGACCCAGTACTTC.

A note on this clone: Within the sample, other DNA sequences also encode this same CDR3. The DNA for the CDR3 is TGTGCCATCAGTAGGGGGGAGGGTGAAGCTTTCTTT. It translates to CAISRGEGEAFF. The chain recombines TRBV10-3 with TRBJ1-1; D perhaps matches TRBD1 (6 bases). The V end lost 5 bases, the J end lost 7 bases, and 11 bases lay between the germline ends. Per germline, CDR1 ENHRY and CDR2 SYGVKD. The CDR3 covers 12 residues.

The chain has TRBV9 and TRBJ1-5, with TRBD1 matching over 10 bases. Germline V CDR1 and CDR2: SGDLS, YYNGEE. The CDR3 consists of 16 residues. Trimming took 4 bases from V and 7 from J; bases not matched to a gene: 11. CDR3 bases: TGTGCCAGCAGCCCGGCGGGACAGGGGCGAAACCAGCCCCAGCATTTT. This sequence encodes CASSPAGQGRNQPQHF.

The chain uses TRBV5-6 and TRBJ2-2; a weak D match, TRBD1 (6 bases). The V end was cut by 4 bases, the J end by 1 base, with 11 bases between. The length of the CDR3 is 15 residues. The germline V gene encodes CDR1 SGHDT and CDR2 YYEEEE. The CDR3 DNA reads TGTGCCAGCAGCCTTCCGGGACAGAACACCGGGGAGCTGTTTTTT. Its protein is CASSLPGQNTGELFF.

This clone showed up many times. The chain recombines TRBV10-3 with TRBJ2-7, with 7 bases aligning to TRBD2. Germline CDR1 and CDR2: ENHRY and SYGVKD. This CDR3 is 15 amino acids long. V was clipped by 8 bases and J by 0 bases; unmatched bases: 10. The CDR3 here is CAISLGAGSSYEQYF. The DNA of the CDR3 is TGTGCCATCTCCTTGGGAGCGGGGAGCTCCTACGAGCAGTACTTC.

The rearrangement uses TRBV28 and TRBJ1-4; D call uncertain. The CDR3 consists of 11 residues. Per the germline V gene, CDR1 is MDHEN and CDR2 is SYDVKM. V was shortened by 5 bases and J by 5 bases, with 3 bases between the two germline ends. The CDR3 DNA reads as TGTGCCAGCAGTCTAAATGAAAAACTGTTTTTT. Its translation: CASSLNEKLFF.